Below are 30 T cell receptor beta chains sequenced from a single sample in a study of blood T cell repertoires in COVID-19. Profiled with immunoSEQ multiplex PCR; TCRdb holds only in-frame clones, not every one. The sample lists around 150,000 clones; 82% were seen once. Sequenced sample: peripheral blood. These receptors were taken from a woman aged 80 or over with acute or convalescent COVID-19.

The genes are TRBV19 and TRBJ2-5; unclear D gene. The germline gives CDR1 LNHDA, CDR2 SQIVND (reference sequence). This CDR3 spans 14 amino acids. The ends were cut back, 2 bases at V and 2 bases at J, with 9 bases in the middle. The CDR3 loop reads CASSISGRQETQYF. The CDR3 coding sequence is TGTGCCAGTAGTATATCTGGCAGACAAGAGACCCAGTACTTC.

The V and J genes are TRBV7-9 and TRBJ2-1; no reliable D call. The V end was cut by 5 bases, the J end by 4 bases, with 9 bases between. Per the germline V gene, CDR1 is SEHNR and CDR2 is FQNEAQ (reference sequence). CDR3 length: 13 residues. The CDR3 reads CASSPSQYNEQFF. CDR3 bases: TGTGCCAGCAGCCCGTCACAATACAATGAGCAGTTCTTC.

CDR3 sequence reads: CAIKTGPRTYPLHF. Here the CDR3 DNA reads TGTGCCATAAAGACAGGACCCAGAACATATCCCCTCCACTTT. The V call is TRBV2, the J call TRBJ1-6; a weak D match, TRBD1 (6 bases). The CDR3 consists of 14 residues. Between the trimmed V and J ends, which lost 10 bases and 13 bases, there was a span of 23 bases. Germline CDR1 reads SNHLY; CDR2 reads FYNNEI. The full variable domain, with the rest looked up from reference TRBV2 and TRBJ1-6, is EPEVTQTPSHQVTQMGQEVILRCVPISNHLYFYWYRQILGQKVEFLVSFYNNEISEKSEIFDDQFSVERPDGSNFTLKIRSTKLEDSAMYFCAIKTGPRTYPLHFGNGTRLTVT.

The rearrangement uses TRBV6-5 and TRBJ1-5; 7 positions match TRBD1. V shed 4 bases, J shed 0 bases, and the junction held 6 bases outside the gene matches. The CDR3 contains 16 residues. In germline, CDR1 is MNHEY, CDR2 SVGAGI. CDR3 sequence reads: CASSSIRGSSNQPQHF. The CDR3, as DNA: TGTGCCAGCAGTTCCATCAGGGGGAGTAGCAATCAGCCCCAGCATTTT.

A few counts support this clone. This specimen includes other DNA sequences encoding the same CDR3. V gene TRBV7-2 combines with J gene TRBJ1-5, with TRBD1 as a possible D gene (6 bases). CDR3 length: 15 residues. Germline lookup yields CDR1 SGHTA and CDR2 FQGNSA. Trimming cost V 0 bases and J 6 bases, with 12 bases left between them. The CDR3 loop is CASSLASGGGQPQHF. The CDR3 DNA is TGTGCCAGCAGCTTAGCGTCGGGGGGCGGTCAGCCCCAGCATTTT.

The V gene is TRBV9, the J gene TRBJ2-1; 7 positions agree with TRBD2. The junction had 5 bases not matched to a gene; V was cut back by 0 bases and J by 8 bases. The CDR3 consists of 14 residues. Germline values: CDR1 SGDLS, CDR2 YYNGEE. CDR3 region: CASSVAGGRDEQFF. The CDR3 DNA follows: TGTGCCAGCAGCGTAGCGGGAGGTAGGGATGAGCAGTTCTTC.

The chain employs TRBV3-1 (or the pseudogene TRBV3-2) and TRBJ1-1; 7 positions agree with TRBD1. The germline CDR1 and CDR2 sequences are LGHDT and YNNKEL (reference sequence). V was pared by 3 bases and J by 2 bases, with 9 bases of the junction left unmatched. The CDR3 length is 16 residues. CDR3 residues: CASSQTGSGPNTEAFF. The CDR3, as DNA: TGTGCCAGCAGCCAGACAGGGTCGGGCCCAAACACTGAAGCTTTCTTT.

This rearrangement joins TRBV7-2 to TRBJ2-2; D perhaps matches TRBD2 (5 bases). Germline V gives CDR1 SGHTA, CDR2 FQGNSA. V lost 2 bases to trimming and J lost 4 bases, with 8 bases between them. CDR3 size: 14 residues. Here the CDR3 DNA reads TGTGCCAGCAGCTTACTGGGGAGCACCGGGGAGCTGTTTTTT. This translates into CASSLLGSTGELFF. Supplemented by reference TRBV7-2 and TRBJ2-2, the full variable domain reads GAGVSQSPSNKVTEKGKDVELRCDPISGHTALYWYRQSLGQGLEFLIYFQGNSAPDKSGLPSDRFSAERTGGSVSTLTIQRTQQEDSAVYLCASSLLGSTGELFFGEGSRLTVL.

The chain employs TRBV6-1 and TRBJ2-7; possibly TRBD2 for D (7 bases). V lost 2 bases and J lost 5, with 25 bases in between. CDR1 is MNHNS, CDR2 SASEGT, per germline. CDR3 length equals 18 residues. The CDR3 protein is CASSERQMGASGTNEQYF. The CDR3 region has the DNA TGTGCCAGCAGTGAACGACAGATGGGGGCTAGCGGCACTAACGAGCAGTACTTC.

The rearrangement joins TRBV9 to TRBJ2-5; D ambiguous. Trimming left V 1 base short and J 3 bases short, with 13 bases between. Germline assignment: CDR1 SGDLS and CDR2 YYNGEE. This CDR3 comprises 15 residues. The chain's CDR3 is CASSVSGSVKETQYF. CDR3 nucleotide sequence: TGTGCCAGCAGCGTATCCGGAAGCGTAAAAGAGACCCAGTACTTC. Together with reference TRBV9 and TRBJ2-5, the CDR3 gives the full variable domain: DSGVTQTPKHLITATGQRVTLRCSPRSGDLSVYWYQQSLDQGLQFLIQYYNGEERAKGNILERFSAQQFPDLHSELNLSSLELGDSALYFCASSVSGSVKETQYFGPGTRLLVL.

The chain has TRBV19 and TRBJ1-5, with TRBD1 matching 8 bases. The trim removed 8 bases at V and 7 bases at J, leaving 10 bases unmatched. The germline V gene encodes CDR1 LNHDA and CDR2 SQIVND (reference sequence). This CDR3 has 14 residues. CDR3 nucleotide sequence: TGTGCCAGTTCCGAGGACAGGGAAAACCAGCCCCAGCATTTT. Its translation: CASSEDRENQPQHF.

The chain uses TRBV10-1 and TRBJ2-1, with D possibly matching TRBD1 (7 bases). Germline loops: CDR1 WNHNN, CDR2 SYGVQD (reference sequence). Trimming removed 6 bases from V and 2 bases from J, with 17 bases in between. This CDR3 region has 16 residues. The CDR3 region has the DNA TGCGCCAGCAGCCAGCGGGTGGGACAGACCTACAATGAGCAGTTCTTC. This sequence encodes CASSQRVGQTYNEQFF.

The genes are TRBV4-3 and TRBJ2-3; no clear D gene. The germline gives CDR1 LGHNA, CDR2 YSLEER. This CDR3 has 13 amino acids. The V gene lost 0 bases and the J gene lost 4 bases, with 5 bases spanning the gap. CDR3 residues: CASSQDKPDTQYF. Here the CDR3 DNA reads TGCGCCAGCAGCCAAGACAAGCCAGATACGCAGTATTTT.

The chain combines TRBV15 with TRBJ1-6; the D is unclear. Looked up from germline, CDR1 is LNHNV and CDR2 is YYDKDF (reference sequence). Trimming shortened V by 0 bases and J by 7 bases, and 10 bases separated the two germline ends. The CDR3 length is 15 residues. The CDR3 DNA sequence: TGTGCCACCAGCAGAGATCCCCTTCTGAATTCACCCCTCCACTTT. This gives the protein CATSRDPLLNSPLHF.

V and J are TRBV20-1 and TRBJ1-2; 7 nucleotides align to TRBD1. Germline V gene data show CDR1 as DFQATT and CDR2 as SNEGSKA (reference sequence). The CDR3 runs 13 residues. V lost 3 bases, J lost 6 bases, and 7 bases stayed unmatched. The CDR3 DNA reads TGCAGTGCTAGTTCCGACAGGGCGGATGGCTACACCTTC. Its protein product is CSASSDRADGYTF.

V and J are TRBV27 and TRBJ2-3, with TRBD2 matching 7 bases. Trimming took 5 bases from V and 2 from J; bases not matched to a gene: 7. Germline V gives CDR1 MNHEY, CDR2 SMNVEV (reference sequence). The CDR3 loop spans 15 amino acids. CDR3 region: CASSPPGLNTDTQYF. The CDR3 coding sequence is TGTGCCAGCAGTCCACCGGGACTAAACACAGATACGCAGTATTTT.

CDR3 DNA sequence: TGTGCCAGCAGCCAAGATCAGTCTCTCGTGGGGAGGGCCAGTGAGCAGTACTTC. Encoded protein: CASSQDQSLVGRASEQYF. V usage is TRBV3-1 (or the pseudogene TRBV3-2) and J usage is TRBJ2-7, with 7 nucleotides matching TRBD2. This CDR3 region has 18 residues. V lost 0 bases to trimming and J lost 7 bases; unmatched junction nucleotides: 18. Germline V gene sequence: CDR1 LGHDT, CDR2 YNNKEL (reference sequence).

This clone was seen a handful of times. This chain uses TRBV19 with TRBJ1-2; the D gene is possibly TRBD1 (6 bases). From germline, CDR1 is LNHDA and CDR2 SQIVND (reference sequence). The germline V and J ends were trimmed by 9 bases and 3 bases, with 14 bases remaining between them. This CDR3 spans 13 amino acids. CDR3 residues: CASRGRGHYGYTF. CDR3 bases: TGTGCCAGCAGGGGCAGGGGCCACTATGGCTACACCTTC.

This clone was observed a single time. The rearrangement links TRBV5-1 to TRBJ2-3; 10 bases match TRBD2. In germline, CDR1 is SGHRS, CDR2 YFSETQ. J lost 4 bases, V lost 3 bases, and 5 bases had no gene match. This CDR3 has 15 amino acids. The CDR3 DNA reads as TGCGCCAGCAGCTCTAGCGGGAGAAATTCAGATACGCAGTATTTT. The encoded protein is CASSSSGRNSDTQYF.

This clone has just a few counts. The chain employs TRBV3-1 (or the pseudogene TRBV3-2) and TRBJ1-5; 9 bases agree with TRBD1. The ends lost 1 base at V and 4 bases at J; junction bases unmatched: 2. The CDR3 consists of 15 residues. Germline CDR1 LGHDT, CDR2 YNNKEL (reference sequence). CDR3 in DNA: TGTGCCAGCAGCCAAGGGACAGGGGAAAATCAGCCCCAGCATTTT. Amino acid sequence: CASSQGTGENQPQHF.

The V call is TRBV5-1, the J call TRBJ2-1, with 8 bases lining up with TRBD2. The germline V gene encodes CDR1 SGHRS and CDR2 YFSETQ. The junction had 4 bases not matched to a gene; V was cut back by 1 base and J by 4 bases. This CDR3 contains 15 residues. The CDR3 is CASSLSAGGYNEQFF. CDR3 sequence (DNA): TGCGCCAGCAGCTTGAGCGCGGGGGGTTACAATGAGCAGTTCTTC.

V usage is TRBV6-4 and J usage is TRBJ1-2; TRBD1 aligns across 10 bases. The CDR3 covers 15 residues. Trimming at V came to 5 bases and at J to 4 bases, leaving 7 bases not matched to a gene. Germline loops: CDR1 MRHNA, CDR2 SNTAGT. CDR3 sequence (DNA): TGTGCCAGCAGTCCCGGACAGGGGGGCGGCTATGGCTACACCTTC. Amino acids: CASSPGQGGGYGYTF.

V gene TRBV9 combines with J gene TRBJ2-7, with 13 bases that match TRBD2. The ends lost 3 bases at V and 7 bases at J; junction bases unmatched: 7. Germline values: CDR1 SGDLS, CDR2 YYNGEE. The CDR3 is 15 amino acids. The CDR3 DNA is TGTGCCAGCAGCGGCGGACTAGCGGGAGTCCGGGAGCAGTACTTC. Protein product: CASSGGLAGVREQYF.

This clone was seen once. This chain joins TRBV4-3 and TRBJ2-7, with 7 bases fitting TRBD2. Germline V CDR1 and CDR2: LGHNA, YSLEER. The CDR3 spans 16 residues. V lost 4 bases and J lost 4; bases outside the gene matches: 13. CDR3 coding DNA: TGCGCCAGCAGCCGGGATCTAGCGGAGGCGGAGTACGAGCAGTACTTC. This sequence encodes CASSRDLAEAEYEQYF.

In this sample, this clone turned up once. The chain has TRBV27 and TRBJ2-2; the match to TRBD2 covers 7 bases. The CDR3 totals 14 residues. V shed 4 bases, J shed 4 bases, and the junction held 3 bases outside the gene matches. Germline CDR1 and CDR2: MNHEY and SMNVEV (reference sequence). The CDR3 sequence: CASSSGRLTGELFF. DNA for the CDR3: TGTGCCAGCAGTTCCGGGAGGCTCACCGGGGAGCTGTTTTTT.

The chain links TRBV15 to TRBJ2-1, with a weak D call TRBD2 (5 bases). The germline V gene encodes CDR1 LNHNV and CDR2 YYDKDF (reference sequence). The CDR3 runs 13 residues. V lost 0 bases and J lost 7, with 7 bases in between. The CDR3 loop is CATSRDTRNEQFF. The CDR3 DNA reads TGTGCCACCAGCAGAGATACTAGAAATGAGCAGTTCTTC.

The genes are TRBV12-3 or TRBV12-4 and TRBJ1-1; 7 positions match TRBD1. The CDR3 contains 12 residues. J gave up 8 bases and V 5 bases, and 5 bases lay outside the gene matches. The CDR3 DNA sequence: TGTGCCAGCAGTCCCAGGGGGATGGAAGCTTTCTTT. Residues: CASSPRGMEAFF.

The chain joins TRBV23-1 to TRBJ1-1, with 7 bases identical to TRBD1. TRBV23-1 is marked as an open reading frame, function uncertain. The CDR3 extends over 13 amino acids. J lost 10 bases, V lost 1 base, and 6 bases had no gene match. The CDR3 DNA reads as TGCGCCAGCAGTCAATGGCGACAGGGTAGAGCTTTCTTT. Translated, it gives CASSQWRQGRAFF.

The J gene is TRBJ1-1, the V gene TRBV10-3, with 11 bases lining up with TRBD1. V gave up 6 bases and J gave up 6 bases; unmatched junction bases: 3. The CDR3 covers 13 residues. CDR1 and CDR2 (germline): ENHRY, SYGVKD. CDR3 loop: CAIRGTGGSEAFF. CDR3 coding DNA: TGTGCCATCAGGGGGACAGGGGGGTCTGAAGCTTTCTTT.

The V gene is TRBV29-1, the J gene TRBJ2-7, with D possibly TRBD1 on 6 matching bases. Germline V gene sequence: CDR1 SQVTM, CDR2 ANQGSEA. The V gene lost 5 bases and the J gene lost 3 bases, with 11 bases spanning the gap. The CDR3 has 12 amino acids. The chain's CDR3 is CSVRGSVYEQYF. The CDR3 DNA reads TGCAGCGTTAGGGGGAGTGTCTACGAGCAGTACTTC.